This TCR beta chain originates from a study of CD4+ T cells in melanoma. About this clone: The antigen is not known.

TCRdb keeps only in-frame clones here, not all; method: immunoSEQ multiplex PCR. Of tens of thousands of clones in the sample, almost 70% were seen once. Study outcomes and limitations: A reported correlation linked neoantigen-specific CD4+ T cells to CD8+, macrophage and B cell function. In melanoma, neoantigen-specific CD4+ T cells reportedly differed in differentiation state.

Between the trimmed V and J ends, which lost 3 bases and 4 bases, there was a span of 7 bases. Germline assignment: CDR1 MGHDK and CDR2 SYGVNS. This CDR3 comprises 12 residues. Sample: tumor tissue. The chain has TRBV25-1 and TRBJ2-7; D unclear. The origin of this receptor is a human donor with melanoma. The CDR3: CASSEVEYEQYF. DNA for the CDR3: TGTGCCAGCAGTGAGGTGGAGTACGAGCAGTACTTC.